This T cell receptor (beta chain) was identified in a study of T cell responses to AZD1222 COVID-19 vaccine. General study results and limits: Unmutated regions of variants are reportedly targeted by nearly half of spike-specific TCRs. Donors, mostly white British, included more females; clonal diversity was possibly underestimated. Increases in Spike-specific TCR breadth and depth were seen after two AZD1222 doses.

Produced via immunoSEQ multiplex PCR; TCRdb's table is partial and in-frame only. There are tens of thousands of clones in the sample; around 80% occur only once, and 20% to 30% lies in the top ten. A note on this clone: Its specificity is not known.

V dropped 3 bases and J dropped 5; count of bases not matched to a gene: 3. The CDR3 is made up of 13 amino acids. Per germline, CDR1 SGHNT and CDR2 YYREEE (reference sequence). Sequenced material: peripheral blood, taken 28 days after the second AZD1222 dose. The J gene is TRBJ2-7, the V gene TRBV5-4, with 9 positions matching TRBD1. This clonotype was sampled from an adult who received the AZD1222 COVID-19 vaccine. The CDR3 here is CASSSRQGDEQYF. The CDR3 DNA reads as TGTGCCAGCAGCTCGAGACAGGGGGACGAGCAGTACTTC.